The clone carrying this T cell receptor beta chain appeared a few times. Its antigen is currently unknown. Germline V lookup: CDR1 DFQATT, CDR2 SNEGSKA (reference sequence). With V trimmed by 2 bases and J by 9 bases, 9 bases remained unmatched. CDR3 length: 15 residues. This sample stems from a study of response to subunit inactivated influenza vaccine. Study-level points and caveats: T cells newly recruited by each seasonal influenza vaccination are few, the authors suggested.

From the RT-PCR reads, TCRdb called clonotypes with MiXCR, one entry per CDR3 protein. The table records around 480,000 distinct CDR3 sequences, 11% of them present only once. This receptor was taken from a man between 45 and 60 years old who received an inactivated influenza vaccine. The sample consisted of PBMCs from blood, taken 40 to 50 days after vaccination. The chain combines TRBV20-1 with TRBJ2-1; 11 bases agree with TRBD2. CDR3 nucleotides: TGCAGTGCTAGAACCTATAGCGGGGGGGCGGGTGAGCAGTTCTTC. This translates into CSARTYSGGAGEQFF.